This TCR beta chain was identified during a study of breast tumors, draining lymph nodes, adjacent tissues. The length of the CDR3 is 11 residues. Germline V lookup: CDR1 LNHDA, CDR2 SQIVND (reference sequence). V shed 7 bases and J 11 bases; nucleotides not matched to a gene: 3. Points on this clonotype: Its antigen is still unknown.

MiXCR, run by TCRdb on the multiplex PCR reads, gives a single entry per CDR3 protein. Here the sample spans 150,000 to 250,000 distinct CDR3 sequences, roughly 31% being singletons. Broader study findings: Data only fit, rather than demonstrated, lymph node origin of most tumor T cells. Tumor and nontumor repertoires were significantly more similar in luminal-like than in basal-like breast cancer.

The lymph nodes were axillary draining lymph nodes from breast cancer patients. The sequence came from a female donor with breast cancer. Some clones in this sample may be carry-over from other donors' samples. The sequencing sample was made of axillary lymph node tissue. The chain couples TRBV19 to TRBJ2-4; TRBD2 matches at 9 bases. CDR3 region: CASIGGGVQYF. In nucleotides, the CDR3 is TGTGCCAGTATCGGCGGGGGGGTTCAGTACTTC.